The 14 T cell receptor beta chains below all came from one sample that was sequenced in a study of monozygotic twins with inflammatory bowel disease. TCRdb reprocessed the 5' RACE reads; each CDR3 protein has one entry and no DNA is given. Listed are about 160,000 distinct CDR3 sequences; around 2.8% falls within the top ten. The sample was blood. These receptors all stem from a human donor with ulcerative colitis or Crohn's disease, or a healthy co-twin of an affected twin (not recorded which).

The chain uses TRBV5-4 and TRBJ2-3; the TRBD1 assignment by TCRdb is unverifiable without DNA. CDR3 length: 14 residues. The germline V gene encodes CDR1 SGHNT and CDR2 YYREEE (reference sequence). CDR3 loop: CASSPGANTDTQYF.

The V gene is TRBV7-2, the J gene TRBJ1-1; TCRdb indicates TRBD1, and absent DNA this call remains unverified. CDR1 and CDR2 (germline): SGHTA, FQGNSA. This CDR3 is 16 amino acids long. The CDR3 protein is CASSPRFQTGQSDGFF.

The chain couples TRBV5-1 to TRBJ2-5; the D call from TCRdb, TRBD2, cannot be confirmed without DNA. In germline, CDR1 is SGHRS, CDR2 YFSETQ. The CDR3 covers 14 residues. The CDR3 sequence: CASSDSGTRETQYF.

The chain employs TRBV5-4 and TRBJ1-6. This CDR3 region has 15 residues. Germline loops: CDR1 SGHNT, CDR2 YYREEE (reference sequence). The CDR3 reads CASSLDSRYNSPLHF.

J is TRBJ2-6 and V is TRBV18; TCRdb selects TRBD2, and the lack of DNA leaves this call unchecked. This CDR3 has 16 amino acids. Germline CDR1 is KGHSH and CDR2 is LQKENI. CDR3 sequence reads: CASSPQGLSGANVLTF.

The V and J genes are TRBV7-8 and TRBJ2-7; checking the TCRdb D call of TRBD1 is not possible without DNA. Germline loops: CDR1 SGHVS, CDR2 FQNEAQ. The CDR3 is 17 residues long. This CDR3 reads CASSLFLVTGGSYEQYF.

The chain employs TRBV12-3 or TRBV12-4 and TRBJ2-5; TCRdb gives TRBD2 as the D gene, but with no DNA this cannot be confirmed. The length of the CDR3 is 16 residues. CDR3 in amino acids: CASSLSAGGHQETQYF.

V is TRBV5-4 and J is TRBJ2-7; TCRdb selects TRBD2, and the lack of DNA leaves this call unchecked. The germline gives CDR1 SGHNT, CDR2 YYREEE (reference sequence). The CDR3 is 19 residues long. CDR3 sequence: CASSWGGKVGLAASYEQYF. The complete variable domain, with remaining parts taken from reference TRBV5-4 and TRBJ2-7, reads ETGVTQSPTHLIKTRGQQVTLRCSSQSGHNTVSWYQQALGQGPQFIFQYYREEENGRGNFPPRFSGLQFPNYSSELNVNALELDDSALYLCASSWGGKVGLAASYEQYFGPGTRLTVT.

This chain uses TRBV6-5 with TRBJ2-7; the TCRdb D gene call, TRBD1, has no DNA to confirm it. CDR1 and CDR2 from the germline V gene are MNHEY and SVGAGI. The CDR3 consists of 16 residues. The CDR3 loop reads CASSYSTQVYSYEQYF.

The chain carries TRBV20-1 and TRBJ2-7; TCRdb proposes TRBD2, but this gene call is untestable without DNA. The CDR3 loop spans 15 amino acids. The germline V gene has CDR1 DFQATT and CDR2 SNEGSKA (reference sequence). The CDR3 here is CSASTSGRPTYEQYF.

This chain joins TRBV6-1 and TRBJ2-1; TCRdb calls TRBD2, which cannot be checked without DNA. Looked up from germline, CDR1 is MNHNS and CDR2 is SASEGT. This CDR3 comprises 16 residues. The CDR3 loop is CASSLFLAGAGNEQFF.

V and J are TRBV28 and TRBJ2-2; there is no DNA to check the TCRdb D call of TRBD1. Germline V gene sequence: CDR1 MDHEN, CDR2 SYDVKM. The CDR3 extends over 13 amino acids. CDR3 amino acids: CASIDSTRLELFF.

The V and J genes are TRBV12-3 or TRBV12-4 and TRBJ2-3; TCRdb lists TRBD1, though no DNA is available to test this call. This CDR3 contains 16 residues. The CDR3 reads CASSPRTVPTGDTQYF.

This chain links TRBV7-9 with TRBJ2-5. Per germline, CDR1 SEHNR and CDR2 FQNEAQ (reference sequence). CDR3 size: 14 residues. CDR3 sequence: CASSRSSGQETQYF.